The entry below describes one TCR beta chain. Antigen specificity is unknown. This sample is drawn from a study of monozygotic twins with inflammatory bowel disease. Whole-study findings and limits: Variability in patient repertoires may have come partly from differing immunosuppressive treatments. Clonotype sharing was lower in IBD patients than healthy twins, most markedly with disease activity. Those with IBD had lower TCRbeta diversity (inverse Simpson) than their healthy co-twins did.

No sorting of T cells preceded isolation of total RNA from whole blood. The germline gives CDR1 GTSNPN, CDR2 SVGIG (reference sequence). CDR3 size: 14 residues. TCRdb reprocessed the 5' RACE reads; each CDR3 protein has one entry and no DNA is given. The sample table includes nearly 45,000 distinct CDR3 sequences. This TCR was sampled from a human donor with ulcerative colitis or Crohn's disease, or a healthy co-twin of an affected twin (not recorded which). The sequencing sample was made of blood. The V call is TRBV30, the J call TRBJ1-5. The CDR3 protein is CASTDGNGNQPQHF.